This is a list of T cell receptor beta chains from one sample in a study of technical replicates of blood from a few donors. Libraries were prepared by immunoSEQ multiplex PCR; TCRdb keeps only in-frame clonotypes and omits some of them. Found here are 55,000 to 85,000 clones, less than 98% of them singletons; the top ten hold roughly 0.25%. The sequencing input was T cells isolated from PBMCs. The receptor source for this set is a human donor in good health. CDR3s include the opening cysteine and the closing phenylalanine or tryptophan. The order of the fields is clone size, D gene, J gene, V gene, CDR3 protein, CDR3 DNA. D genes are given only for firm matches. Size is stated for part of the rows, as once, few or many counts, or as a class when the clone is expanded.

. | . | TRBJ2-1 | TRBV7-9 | CASSFLQGNEQFF | TGTGCCAGCAGCTTCCTACAGGGAAATGAGCAGTTCTTC
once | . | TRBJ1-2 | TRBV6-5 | CASSYGPLNYGYTF | TGTGCCAGCAGTTACGGGCCGCTAAACTATGGCTACACCTTC
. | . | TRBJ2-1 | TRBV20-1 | CSAGDWDEQFF | TGCAGTGCTGGGGACTGGGATGAGCAGTTCTTC
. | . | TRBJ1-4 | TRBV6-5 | CASSFAAGGEKLFF | TGTGCCAGCAGTTTTGCCGCGGGAGGTGAAAAACTGTTTTTT
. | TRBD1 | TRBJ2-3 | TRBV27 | CASRDRETDTQYF | TGTGCCAGCCGGGACAGGGAAACAGATACGCAGTATTTT
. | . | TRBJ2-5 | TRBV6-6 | CASSYPGGEETQYF | TGTGCCAGCAGTTACCCAGGAGGGGAAGAGACCCAGTACTTC
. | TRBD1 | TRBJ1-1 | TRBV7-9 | CASSPGQGMGTEAFF | TGTGCCAGCAGCCCTGGACAGGGGATGGGCACTGAAGCTTTCTTT
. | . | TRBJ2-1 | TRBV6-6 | CASSYRDSYNEQFF | TGTGCCAGCAGTTACCGGGATTCCTACAATGAGCAGTTCTTC
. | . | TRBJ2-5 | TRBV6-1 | CASSEVGGGRETQYF | TGTGCCAGCAGTGAAGTTGGAGGAGGTCGAGAGACCCAGTACTTC
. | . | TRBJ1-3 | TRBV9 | CASSVGGGPGNTIYF | TGTGCCAGCAGCGTAGGGGGGGGACCTGGAAACACCATATATTTT
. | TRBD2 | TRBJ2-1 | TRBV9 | CASNEGGSSYNEQFF | TGTGCCAGCAATGAAGGCGGGAGCTCCTACAATGAGCAGTTCTTC
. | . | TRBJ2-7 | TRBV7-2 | CASSLSGVTYEQYF | TGTGCCAGCAGCTTATCGGGTGTAACCTACGAGCAGTACTTC
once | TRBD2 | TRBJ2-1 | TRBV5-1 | CASSDGLAGYNEQFF | TGCGCCAGCAGCGACGGACTAGCGGGCTACAATGAGCAGTTCTTC
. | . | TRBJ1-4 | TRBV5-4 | CASSSELREKLFF | TGTGCCAGCAGCTCGGAGTTACGAGAAAAACTGTTTTTT
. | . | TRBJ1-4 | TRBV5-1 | CASSLGQNEKLFF | TGCGCCAGCAGCCTGGGACAAAATGAAAAACTGTTTTTT
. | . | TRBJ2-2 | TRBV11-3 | CASSLGGTGELFF | TGTGCCAGCAGCTTAGGAGGCACCGGGGAGCTGTTTTTT
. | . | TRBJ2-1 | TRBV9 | CASSVDTYNEQFF | TGTGCCAGCAGCGTGGACACCTACAATGAGCAGTTCTTC
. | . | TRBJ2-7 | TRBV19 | CASRETGTYEQYF | TGTGCCAGTAGGGAGACAGGCACCTACGAGCAGTACTTC
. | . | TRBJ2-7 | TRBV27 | CASSLSITGTRSGEQYF | TGTGCCAGCAGTTTATCGATTACAGGGACAAGAAGTGGCGAGCAGTACTTC
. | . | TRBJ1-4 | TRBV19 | CASSMTGRVEEKLFF | TGTGCCAGTAGTATGACTGGTAGAGTGGAGGAAAAACTGTTTTTT
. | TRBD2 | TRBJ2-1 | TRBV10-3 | CAIGTSGSMYEQFF | TGTGCCATCGGGACTAGCGGGAGTATGTATGAGCAGTTCTTC
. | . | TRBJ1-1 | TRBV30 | CAWSVEGRTEAFF | TGTGCCTGGAGTGTAGAGGGTAGAACTGAAGCTTTCTTT
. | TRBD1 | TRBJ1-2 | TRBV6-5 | CASPQGQGGKGYTF | TGTGCCAGCCCTCAGGGACAGGGAGGGAAAGGCTACACCTTC
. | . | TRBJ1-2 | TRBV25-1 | CASRGLNYGYTF | TGTGCCAGCCGAGGACTCAACTATGGCTACACCTTC
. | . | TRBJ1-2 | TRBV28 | CASSRFKQGTSGGNYGYTF | TGTGCCAGCAGCCGCTTTAAACAGGGTACTTCGGGAGGTAACTATGGCTACACCTTC
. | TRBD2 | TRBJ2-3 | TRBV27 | CASSLSASGKPDTQYF | TGTGCCAGCAGTTTATCGGCTAGCGGGAAACCGGATACGCAGTATTTT
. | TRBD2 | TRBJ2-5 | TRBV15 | CATSRDLTGGETQYF | TGTGCCACCAGCAGAGATCTCACGGGAGGAGAGACCCAGTACTTC
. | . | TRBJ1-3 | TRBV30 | CAWSVLVPREGNTIYF | TGTGCCTGGAGTGTACTTGTCCCCCGCGAGGGAAACACCATATATTTT
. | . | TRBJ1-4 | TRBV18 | CASSPESTNEKLFF | TGTGCCAGCTCACCGGAGTCAACTAATGAAAAACTGTTTTTT
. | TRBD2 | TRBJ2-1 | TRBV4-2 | CASSQDLATSDEQFF | TGTGCCAGCAGCCAAGATCTTGCGACTAGCGATGAGCAGTTCTTC
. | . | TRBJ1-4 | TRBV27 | CATASAVPNEKLFF | TGTGCCACCGCCTCCGCAGTCCCTAATGAAAAACTGTTTTTT
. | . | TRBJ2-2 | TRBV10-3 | CAITTAAGELFF | TGTGCCATCACCACTGCTGCCGGGGAGCTGTTTTTT
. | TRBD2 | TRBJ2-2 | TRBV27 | CASSPGLVFLAGELFF | TGTGCCAGCAGTCCGGGACTAGTTTTTCTTGCCGGGGAGCTGTTTTTT
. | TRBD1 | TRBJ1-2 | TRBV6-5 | CASSYTGGAGGYTF | TGTGCCAGCAGTTACACAGGGGGCGCAGGCGGCTACACCTTC
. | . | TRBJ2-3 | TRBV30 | CAWSLTVSSTDTQYF | TGTGCCTGGAGCCTGACAGTCTCTAGCACAGATACGCAGTATTTT
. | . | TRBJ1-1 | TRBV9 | CASSVNTDHNTEAFF | TGTGCCAGCAGCGTAAATACAGACCACAACACTGAAGCTTTCTTT
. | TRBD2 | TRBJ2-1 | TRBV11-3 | CASSPGASGVREQFF | TGTGCCAGCAGCCCAGGGGCTAGCGGGGTGCGAGAGCAGTTCTTC